The text below deals with one T cell receptor beta chain. This entry belongs to a study of blood T cell repertoires in COVID-19. Overall study: The United States, Italy and Spain supplied acute and convalescent COVID-19 samples.

Original analysis: Counts of nucleated cells, estimated from reference gene primer amplification, were obtained. TCRdb's table, derived via immunoSEQ multiplex PCR, lists solely in-frame clones and lacks some. Clone size and the V and J calls come from that table; the DNA yielded D and trimming. The sample contains around 100,000 clones, about 90% of which appear only once. V was cut by 0 bases and J by 4 bases, with 13 bases left in between. The CDR3 is made up of 16 amino acids. Per germline, CDR1 SGDLS and CDR2 YYNGEE. The sequence came from a human donor with acute or convalescent COVID-19. The donor label of this sample is uncertain. V gene TRBV9 combines with J gene TRBJ1-4; D unresolved. Sequencing was done on a sample of peripheral blood. CDR3 amino acids: CASSVDPDMINEKLFF. The CDR3 DNA reads TGTGCCAGCAGCGTAGATCCCGACATGATTAATGAAAAACTGTTTTTT.